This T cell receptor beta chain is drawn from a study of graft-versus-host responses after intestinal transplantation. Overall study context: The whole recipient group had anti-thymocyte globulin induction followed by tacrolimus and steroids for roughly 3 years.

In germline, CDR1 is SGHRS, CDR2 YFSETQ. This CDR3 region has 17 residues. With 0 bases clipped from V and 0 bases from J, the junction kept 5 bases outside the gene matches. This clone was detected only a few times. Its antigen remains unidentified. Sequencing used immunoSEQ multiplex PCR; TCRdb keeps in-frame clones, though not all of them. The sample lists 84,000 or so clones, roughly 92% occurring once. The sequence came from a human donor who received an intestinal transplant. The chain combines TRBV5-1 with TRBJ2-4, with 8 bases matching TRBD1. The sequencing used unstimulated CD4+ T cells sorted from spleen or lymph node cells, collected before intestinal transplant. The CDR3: CASSLEQGAEAKNIQYF. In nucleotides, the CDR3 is TGCGCCAGCAGCTTGGAGCAGGGGGCGGAAGCCAAAAACATTCAGTACTTC.